This T cell receptor beta chain originates from a study of CD8 T cells in ankylosing spondylitis. TCRdb itself ran the 5' RACE reads through MiXCR, one entry per CDR3 protein. The table records hundreds of thousands of distinct CDR3 sequences, 8% to 9.5% of them present only once. Between the trimmed V and J ends, which lost 6 bases and 0 bases, there was a span of 14 bases. CDR1 is LNHDA and CDR2 is SQIVND in the germline V gene (reference sequence). The CDR3 length is 16 residues. In this sample, this clonotype turned up many times. Its antigen remains unknown. General study points: About 8 highly homologous variants made up a TCR beta motif, and this motif appeared characteristic of ankylosing spondylitis blood.

This sequence was found in a male donor with ankylosing spondylitis or in good health (not recorded which). The sequencing input was blood, either unsorted or a sorted T cell fraction (not recorded which). V gene TRBV19 combines with J gene TRBJ1-4, with D perhaps matching TRBD1 (6 bases). The CDR3 region is CASRRGQTTTNEKLFF. CDR3 coding DNA: TGTGCCAGTAGGCGAGGACAGACAACAACTAATGAAAAACTGTTTTTT.